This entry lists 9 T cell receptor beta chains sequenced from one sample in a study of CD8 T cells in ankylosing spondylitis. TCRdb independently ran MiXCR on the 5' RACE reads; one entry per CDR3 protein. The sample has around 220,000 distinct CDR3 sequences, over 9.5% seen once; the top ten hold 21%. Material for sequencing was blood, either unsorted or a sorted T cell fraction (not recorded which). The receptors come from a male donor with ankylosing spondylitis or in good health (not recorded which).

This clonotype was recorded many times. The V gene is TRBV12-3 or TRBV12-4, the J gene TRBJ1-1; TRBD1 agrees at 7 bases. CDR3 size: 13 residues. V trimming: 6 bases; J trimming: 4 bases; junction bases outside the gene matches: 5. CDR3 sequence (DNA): TGTGCCAGCAGGCGGTCAGGGGGCACTGAAGCTTTCTTT. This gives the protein CASRRSGGTEAFF.

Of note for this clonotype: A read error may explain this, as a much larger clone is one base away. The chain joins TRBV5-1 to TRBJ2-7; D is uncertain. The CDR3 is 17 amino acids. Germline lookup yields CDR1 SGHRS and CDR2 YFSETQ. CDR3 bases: TGCGCCAGCAGCTTGGCCATAGGACGGATAGGATCCTACGAGCGGTACTTC. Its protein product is CASSLAIGRIGSYERYF.

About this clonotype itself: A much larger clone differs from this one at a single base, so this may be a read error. The CDR3 loop is CASRSRDRWRNTEAFF. CDR3 DNA: TGTGCCAGCAGATCCCGGGACAGGTGGCGGAACACTGAAGCTTTCTTT. The gene calls are TRBV7-2 and TRBJ1-1; 8 bases align to TRBD1. This CDR3 is built from 16 residues. CDR1 is SGHTA, CDR2 FQGNSA, per germline. With 6 bases clipped from V and 1 base from J, the junction kept 10 bases outside the gene matches. The whole variable domain, remainder taken from reference TRBV7-2 and TRBJ1-1, is GAGVSQSPSNKVTEKGKDVELRCDPISGHTALYWYRQSLGQGLEFLIYFQGNSAPDKSGLPSDRFSAERTGGSVSTLTIQRTQQEDSAVYLCASRSRDRWRNTEAFFGQGTRLTVV.

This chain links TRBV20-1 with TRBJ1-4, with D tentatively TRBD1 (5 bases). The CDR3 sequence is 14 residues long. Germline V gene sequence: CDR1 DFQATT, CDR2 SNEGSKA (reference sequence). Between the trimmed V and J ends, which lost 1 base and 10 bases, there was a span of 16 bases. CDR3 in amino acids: CSARVETVRRKLFF. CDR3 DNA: TGCAGTGCTAGAGTAGAGACAGTTAGGAGAAAACTGTTTTTT.

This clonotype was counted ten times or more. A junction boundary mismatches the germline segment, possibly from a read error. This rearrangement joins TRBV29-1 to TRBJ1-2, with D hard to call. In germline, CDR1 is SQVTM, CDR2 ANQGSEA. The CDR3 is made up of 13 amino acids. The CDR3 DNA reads TGCAGCGCTGAAAGAGGTCGGGCGTCGGGCTACACCTTC. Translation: CSAERGRASGYTF.

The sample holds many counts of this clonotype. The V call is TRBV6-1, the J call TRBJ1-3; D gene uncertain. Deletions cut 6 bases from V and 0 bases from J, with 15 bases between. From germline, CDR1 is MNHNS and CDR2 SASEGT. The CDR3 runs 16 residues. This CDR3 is CASSPGVAASGNTIYF. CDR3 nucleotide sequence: TGTGCCAGCAGCCCCGGGGTGGCGGCCTCTGGAAACACCATATATTTT.

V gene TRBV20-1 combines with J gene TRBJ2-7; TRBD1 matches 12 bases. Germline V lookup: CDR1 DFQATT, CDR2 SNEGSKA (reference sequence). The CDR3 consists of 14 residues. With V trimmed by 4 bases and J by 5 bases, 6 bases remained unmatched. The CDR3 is CSAITGTGGDEQYF. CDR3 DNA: TGCAGTGCTATCACCGGGACAGGGGGCGACGAGCAGTACTTC.

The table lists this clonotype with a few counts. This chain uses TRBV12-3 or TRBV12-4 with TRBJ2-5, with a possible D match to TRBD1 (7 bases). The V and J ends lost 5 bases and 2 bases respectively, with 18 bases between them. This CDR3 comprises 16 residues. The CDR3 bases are TGTGCCAGCAGTGCCCGACAGGGTGGGGGGCAAGAGACCCAGTACTTC. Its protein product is CASSARQGGGQETQYF.

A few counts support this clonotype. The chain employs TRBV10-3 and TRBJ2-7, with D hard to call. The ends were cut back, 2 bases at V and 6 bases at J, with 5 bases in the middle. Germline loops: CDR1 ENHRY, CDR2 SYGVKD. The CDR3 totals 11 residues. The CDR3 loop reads CAISEGSEQYF. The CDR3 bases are TGTGCCATCAGTGAGGGTAGCGAGCAGTACTTC.